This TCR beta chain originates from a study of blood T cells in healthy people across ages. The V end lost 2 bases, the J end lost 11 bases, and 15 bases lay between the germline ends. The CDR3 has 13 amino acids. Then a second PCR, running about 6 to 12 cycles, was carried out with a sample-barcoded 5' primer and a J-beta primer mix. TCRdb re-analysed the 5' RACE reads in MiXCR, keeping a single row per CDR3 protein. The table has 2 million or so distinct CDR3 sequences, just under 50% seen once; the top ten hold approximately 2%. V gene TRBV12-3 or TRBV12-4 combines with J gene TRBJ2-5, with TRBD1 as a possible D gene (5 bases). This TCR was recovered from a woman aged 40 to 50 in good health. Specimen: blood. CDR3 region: CASSLKVETEQYF. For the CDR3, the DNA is TGTGCCAGCAGTTTAAAGGTGGAGACAGAGCAGTACTTC.